Listed below are T cell receptor beta chains from one sample, sequenced in a study of shared clonotypes between healthy human individuals. Here immunoSEQ multiplex PCR was the method, and the copy in TCRdb shows in-frame clones only, minus some. The table has a few hundred thousand clones, around 97% seen once. Source material: naive CD4+ T cells sorted from blood. These receptors originate from a woman in her twenties or thirties in good health. Both conserved end residues are part of each CDR3. Each record gives: J gene, clone size, CDR3 length, V gene, CDR3 protein. The size of a clone is reported for some rows only, either as once, few or many, or as a class for expanded clones.

j_gene: TRBJ2-7
abundance: -
len: 16
v_gene: TRBV28
CDR3aa: CASSSGGLAGGSEQYF

j_gene: TRBJ2-3
abundance: -
len: 13
v_gene: TRBV19
CDR3aa: CASRGQSTDTQYF

j_gene: TRBJ1-5
abundance: -
len: 15
v_gene: TRBV4-2
CDR3aa: CASSQDSRAEQPQHF

j_gene: TRBJ1-1
abundance: -
len: 13
v_gene: TRBV7-2
CDR3aa: CASRPIGNTEAFF

j_gene: TRBJ2-3
abundance: -
len: 17
v_gene: TRBV29-1
CDR3aa: CSVEDGGLLTGTDTQYF

j_gene: TRBJ2-7
abundance: -
len: 17
v_gene: TRBV7-6
CDR3aa: CASSTGLAGEFSYEQYF

j_gene: TRBJ2-7
abundance: once
len: 14
v_gene: TRBV27
CDR3aa: CASSFHGQGTEQYF

j_gene: TRBJ2-1
abundance: once
len: 15
v_gene: TRBV4-1
CDR3aa: CASGRGFTSYNEQFF

j_gene: TRBJ2-1
abundance: -
len: 15
v_gene: TRBV7-2
CDR3aa: CASSFAGTGGQEQFF

j_gene: TRBJ2-3
abundance: -
len: 13
v_gene: TRBV28
CDR3aa: CASSFYQRDTQYF

j_gene: TRBJ1-1
abundance: -
len: 15
v_gene: TRBV10-3
CDR3aa: CAISPQGKLNTEAFF

j_gene: TRBJ2-2
abundance: few
len: 14
v_gene: TRBV7-3
CDR3aa: CASSLSGNTGELFF

j_gene: TRBJ2-3
abundance: -
len: 13
v_gene: TRBV2
CDR3aa: CASSEDFTDTQYF

j_gene: TRBJ2-7
abundance: -
len: 14
v_gene: TRBV28
CDR3aa: CASSPHSGLDEQYF

j_gene: TRBJ2-7
abundance: -
len: 15
v_gene: TRBV28
CDR3aa: CARTRASGRLYEQYF

j_gene: TRBJ2-7
abundance: -
len: 14
v_gene: TRBV10-1
CDR3aa: CASSERQGTYEQYF

j_gene: TRBJ1-1
abundance: -
len: 13
v_gene: TRBV18
CDR3aa: CASSPGGDTEAFF

j_gene: TRBJ2-7
abundance: -
len: 15
v_gene: TRBV27
CDR3aa: CASRGSAPGGYEQYF

j_gene: TRBJ2-7
abundance: -
len: 13
v_gene: TRBV25-1
CDR3aa: CASSVISGAEQYF

j_gene: TRBJ1-2
abundance: -
len: 13
v_gene: TRBV27
CDR3aa: CASSLEGDYGYTF

j_gene: TRBJ2-7
abundance: -
len: 13
v_gene: TRBV25-1
CDR3aa: CASSLDRGREQYF

j_gene: TRBJ1-1
abundance: once
len: 15
v_gene: TRBV18
CDR3aa: CASSPTTGLETEAFF

j_gene: TRBJ1-2
abundance: -
len: 12
v_gene: TRBV28
CDR3aa: CATRPQGGGYTF

j_gene: TRBJ1-5
abundance: once
len: 14
v_gene: TRBV6-1
CDR3aa: CASADAVENQPQHF

j_gene: TRBJ2-1
abundance: -
len: 12
v_gene: TRBV7-9
CDR3aa: CASSSTRFEQFF

j_gene: TRBJ2-3
abundance: -
len: 14
v_gene: TRBV28
CDR3aa: CASSSHERTDTQYF

j_gene: TRBJ2-7
abundance: -
len: 16
v_gene: TRBV18
CDR3aa: CASSQRTSGGEYEQYF

j_gene: TRBJ2-3
abundance: -
len: 14
v_gene: TRBV10-3
CDR3aa: CAISEVEFTDTQYF

j_gene: TRBJ2-5
abundance: -
len: 13
v_gene: TRBV5-4
CDR3aa: CASSSGGQETQYF

j_gene: TRBJ1-4
abundance: -
len: 17
v_gene: TRBV28
CDR3aa: CASSSLLGGGTNEKLFF

j_gene: TRBJ2-2
abundance: -
len: 15
v_gene: TRBV15
CDR3aa: CATRNGNPMPGELFF